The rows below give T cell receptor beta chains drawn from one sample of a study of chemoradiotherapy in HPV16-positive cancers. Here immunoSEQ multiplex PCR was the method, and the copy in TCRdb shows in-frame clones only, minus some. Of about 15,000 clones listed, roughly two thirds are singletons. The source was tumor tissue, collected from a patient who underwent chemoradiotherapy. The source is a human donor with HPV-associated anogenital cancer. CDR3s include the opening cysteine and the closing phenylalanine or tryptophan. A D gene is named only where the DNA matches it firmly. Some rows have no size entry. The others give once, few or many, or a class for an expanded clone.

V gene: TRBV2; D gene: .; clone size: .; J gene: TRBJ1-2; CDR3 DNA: TGTGCCAGCAGTGGGGCCGCTAACTATGGCTACACCTTC; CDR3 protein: CASSGAANYGYTF
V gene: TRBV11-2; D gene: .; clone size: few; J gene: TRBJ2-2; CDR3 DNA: TGTGCCAGCAGCCCCCAAGCCGCGGGACTGAAGGAGCTGTTTTTT; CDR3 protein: CASSPQAAGLKELFF
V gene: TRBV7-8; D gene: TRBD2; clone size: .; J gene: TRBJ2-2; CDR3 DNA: TGTGCCAGCAGCTTATATAGCGGGAGTCGGACCGGGGAGCTGTTTTTT; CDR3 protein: CASSLYSGSRTGELFF
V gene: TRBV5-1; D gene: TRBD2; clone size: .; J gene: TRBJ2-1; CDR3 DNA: TGCGCCAGCAGCCCCGTAGCGGGCGGTTACAATGAGCAGTTCTTC; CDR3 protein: CASSPVAGGYNEQFF
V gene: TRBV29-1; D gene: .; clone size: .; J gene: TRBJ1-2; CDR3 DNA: TGCAGCGTTCATGAGCCGACCCTGGATAACTATGGCTACACCTTC; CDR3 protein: CSVHEPTLDNYGYTF
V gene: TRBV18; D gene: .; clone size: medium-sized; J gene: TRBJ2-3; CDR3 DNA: TGTGCCAGCTCACCATGGGATACGCAGTATTTT; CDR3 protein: CASSPWDTQYF
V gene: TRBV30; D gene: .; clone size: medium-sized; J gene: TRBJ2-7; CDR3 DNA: TGTGCCTGGAGTGTACGTTGGGGGGTATACGAGCAGTACTTC; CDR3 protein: CAWSVRWGVYEQYF
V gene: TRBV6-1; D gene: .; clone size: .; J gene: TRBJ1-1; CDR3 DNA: TGTGCCAGCAGAATAGGGGGGATCAACACTGAAGCTTTCTTT; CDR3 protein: CASRIGGINTEAFF
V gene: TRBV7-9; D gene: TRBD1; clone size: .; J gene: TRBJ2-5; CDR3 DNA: TGTGCCAGCAACCCGACAGGGGGGGAGGGGGAGCAGTACTTC; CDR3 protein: CASNPTGGEGEQYF
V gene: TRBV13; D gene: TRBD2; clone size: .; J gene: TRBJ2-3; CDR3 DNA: TGTGCCAGCAGCCGGGAGGATAATACGCAGTATTTT; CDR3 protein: CASSREDNTQYF
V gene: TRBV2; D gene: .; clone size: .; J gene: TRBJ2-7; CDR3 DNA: TGTGCCAGCAGTGATAGCGGTGTGGTCTACGAGCAGTACTTC; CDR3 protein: CASSDSGVVYEQYF
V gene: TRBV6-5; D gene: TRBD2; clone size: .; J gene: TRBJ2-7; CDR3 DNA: TGTGCCAGCAGTTACCCTAGCGGGGGATACGAGCAGTACTTC; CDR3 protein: CASSYPSGGYEQYF
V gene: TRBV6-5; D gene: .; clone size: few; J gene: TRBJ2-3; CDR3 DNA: TGTGCCAGCAGTGTCGGGGACCGGGACACAGATACGCAGTATTTT; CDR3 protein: CASSVGDRDTDTQYF
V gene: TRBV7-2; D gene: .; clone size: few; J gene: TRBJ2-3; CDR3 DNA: TGTGCCAGCAGCTCTGACAGGGAGGGAGCGCAGTATTTT; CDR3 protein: CASSSDREGAQYF
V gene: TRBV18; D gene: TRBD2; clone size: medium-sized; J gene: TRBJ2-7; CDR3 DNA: TGTGCCAGCTCGCCACTAGCGGACATACGGGAGCAGTACTTC; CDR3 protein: CASSPLADIREQYF
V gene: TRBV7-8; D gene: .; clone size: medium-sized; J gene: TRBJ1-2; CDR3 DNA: TGTGCCAGCAGCCAGGCAGTTTATAATGGCTACACCTTC; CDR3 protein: CASSQAVYNGYTF
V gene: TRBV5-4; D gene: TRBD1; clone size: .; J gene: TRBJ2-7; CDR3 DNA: TGTGCCAGCAGCTTGGGTCGGACAGGGACCTACGAGCAGTACTTC; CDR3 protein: CASSLGRTGTYEQYF
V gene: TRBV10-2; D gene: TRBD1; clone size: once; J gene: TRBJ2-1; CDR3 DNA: TGCGCCAGCAGTGAGGGGACAGGGGGCGCCTACAATGAGCAGTTCTTC; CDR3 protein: CASSEGTGGAYNEQFF
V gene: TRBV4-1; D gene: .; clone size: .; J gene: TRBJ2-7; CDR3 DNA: TGCGCCAGCAGCCAAGTAGCAGGGGCGAGGTACGAACAGTACTTC; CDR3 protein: CASSQVAGARYEQYF
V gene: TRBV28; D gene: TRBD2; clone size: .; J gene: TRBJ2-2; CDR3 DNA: TGTGCCAGCAGGGCGACTAGCGGGAACACCGGGGAGCTGTTTTTT; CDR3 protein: CASRATSGNTGELFF
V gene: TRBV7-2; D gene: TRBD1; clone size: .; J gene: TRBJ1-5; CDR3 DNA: TGTGCCAGCAGTATTACAGGGGGCAGGAGCAATCAGCCCCAGCATTTT; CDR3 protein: CASSITGGRSNQPQHF
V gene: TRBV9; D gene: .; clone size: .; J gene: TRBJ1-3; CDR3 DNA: TGTGCCAGCAGCGTAGCTGAGGCAGGTGGTTACGGTGGAAACACCATATATTTT; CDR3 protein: CASSVAEAGGYGGNTIYF